These T cell receptor beta chains were read from a single sample in a study of beta chain features in type 1 diabetes. The table came from immunoSEQ multiplex PCR; TCRdb's copy has only in-frame clones and leaves some out. Here the sample spans around 400,000 clones, 10% to 15% being singletons. The sample consisted of naive CD4+ T cells from blood. The source is a man in his late teens or twenties in good health. Each CDR3 is given with its conserved first and last residue. A D gene is named only where the DNA matches it firmly. For some rows the clone size is stated as once, few or many, or as a class when expanded; others skip it.

J | D | V | size | DNA | CDR3
TRBJ1-1 | . | TRBV29-1 | few | TGCAGCGTTGAAGGCCGCTCAGGGCTGACTGAAGCTTTCTTT | CSVEGRSGLTEAFF
TRBJ2-3 | TRBD1 | TRBV27 | . | TGTGCCAGCACTTCATACAGGGGTCGGGATACGCAGTATTTT | CASTSYRGRDTQYF
TRBJ2-3 | . | TRBV5-4 | . | TGTGCCAGCAGACTAGGACGGCCGTCGACAGATACGCAGTATTTT | CASRLGRPSTDTQYF
TRBJ1-1 | . | TRBV5-1 | few | TGCGCCAGCAGCTTCGGCGAGGGGGACGAAGCTTTCTTT | CASSFGEGDEAFF
TRBJ2-2 | TRBD1 | TRBV4-2 | . | TGTGCCAGCAGCCCTAACCCCGGGACAGGGAACACCGGGGAGCTGTTTTTT | CASSPNPGTGNTGELFF
TRBJ2-7 | TRBD1 | TRBV7-2 | few | TGTGCCAGCAGCCGCAATGGACAGGGCACCTACGAGCAGTACTTC | CASSRNGQGTYEQYF
TRBJ2-7 | . | TRBV2 | . | TGTGCCAGCAGTGAAGCGTTTAGGCAGCGCCTCTCCTACGAGCAGTACTTC | CASSEAFRQRLSYEQYF
TRBJ2-1 | TRBD1 | TRBV11-2 | . | TGTGCCAGCGGCAAGCAGGGGGCCGATGAGCAGTTCTTC | CASGKQGADEQFF
TRBJ2-2 | TRBD2 | TRBV4-3 | few | TGCGCCAGCAGTCATACTAGCGGGGGCGCGAACACCGGGGAGCTGTTTTTT | CASSHTSGGANTGELFF
TRBJ1-4 | . | TRBV5-1 | . | TGCGCCAGCAGCTTGTTCGTAGGGGAAGGAGAAAAACTGTTTTTT | CASSLFVGEGEKLFF
TRBJ2-3 | TRBD1 | TRBV7-9 | . | TGTGCCAGCAGCTTAGGATGGGGACAGGATGCGGTAGATACGCAGTATTTT | CASSLGWGQDAVDTQYF
TRBJ1-3 | TRBD1 | TRBV18 | . | TGTGCCAGCTCACCACCGACAGGGGCTGGAAACACCATATATTTT | CASSPPTGAGNTIYF
TRBJ2-3 | TRBD2 | TRBV30 | . | TGTGCCTGGGGGGGGCTAGCGGGAGACACGCAGTATTTT | CAWGGLAGDTQYF
TRBJ2-3 | . | TRBV5-1 | few | TGCGCCAGCAGCTTGCTCACGCGGGGAAGCACAGATACGCAGTATTTT | CASSLLTRGSTDTQYF
TRBJ2-5 | TRBD1 | TRBV29-1 | many | TGCAGCGTTGAGGGGCCAGGGGGCGACGAGACCCAGTACTTC | CSVEGPGGDETQYF
TRBJ2-1 | . | TRBV29-1 | many | TGCAGCGTTAGGTCGCCTACGGGGCAGTTCTTC | CSVRSPTGQFF
TRBJ1-2 | TRBD1 | TRBV7-8 | . | TGTGCCAGCAGCGCCGGACAGGGGGCCGGGATGTTGGGCTACACCTTC | CASSAGQGAGMLGYTF
TRBJ2-1 | TRBD2 | TRBV18 | few | TGTGCCAGCTCACCCTTAGCGGGCAACTACAATGAGCAGTTCTTC | CASSPLAGNYNEQFF
TRBJ1-2 | . | TRBV7-2 | few | TGTGCCAGCAGCTTAAGTGGGGGCCCCTATGGCTACACCTTC | CASSLSGGPYGYTF
TRBJ1-2 | TRBD1 | TRBV7-2 | few | TGTGCCAGCAGCTTAGCGCTTCCAGGGGGCGCTTATGGCTACACCTTC | CASSLALPGGAYGYTF
TRBJ2-7 | TRBD1 | TRBV4-1 | few | TGCGCCAGCAGCTTACGGGACAGTCTACGAGAGCAGTACTTC | CASSLRDSLREQYF
TRBJ2-5 | . | TRBV4-2 | many | TGTGCCAGCAGCCAAGATCCGGGTCGGACCCAGTACTTC | CASSQDPGRTQYF
TRBJ2-4 | . | TRBV7-3 | few | TGTGCCAGCAGCTTATGGAGTTCGAGGGAAGCCAAAAACATTCAGTACTTC | CASSLWSSREAKNIQYF
TRBJ1-2 | . | TRBV30 | . | TGTGCCTGGAGTGTGCAGGGGAATAACTATGGCTACACCTTC | CAWSVQGNNYGYTF
TRBJ2-7 | . | TRBV11-2 | few | TGTGCCAGCAGCTTTGGTCGGACAGCCTCCTACGAGCAGTACTTC | CASSFGRTASYEQYF
TRBJ1-1 | TRBD1 | TRBV9 | few | TGTGCCAGCAGCCAACGGACAGGGGGCGGGACTGAAGCTTTCTTT | CASSQRTGGGTEAFF
TRBJ1-2 | TRBD1 | TRBV7-9 | . | TGTGCCAGCAGCACCCGGACAGGGGGCTTCGACTATGGCTACACCTTC | CASSTRTGGFDYGYTF
TRBJ1-5 | . | TRBV29-1 | few | TGCAGCGTTGGTACAGGGAATAGCAATCAGCCCCAGCATTTT | CSVGTGNSNQPQHF
TRBJ2-5 | TRBD2 | TRBV6-5 | . | TGTGCCAGCAGTCTAGCGGACCAAGAGACCCAGTACTTC | CASSLADQETQYF
TRBJ2-1 | TRBD2 | TRBV4-3 | few | TGCGCCAGCAGCCAAGTGGGGACTAGCCGCCGGGAGCAGTTCTTC | CASSQVGTSRREQFF
TRBJ2-7 | . | TRBV6-6 | few | TGTGCCAGCACCCCCAACCGGGACTACGAGCAGTACTTC | CASTPNRDYEQYF
TRBJ1-1 | . | TRBV2 | few | TGTGCCAGCAGCGATGACAGGTCGAACACTGAAGCTTTCTTT | CASSDDRSNTEAFF
TRBJ2-1 | TRBD2 | TRBV4-2 | . | TGTGCCAGCAGCCAAGTAGGTAGCGGGAGAAAGACAAATGAGCAGTTCTTC | CASSQVGSGRKTNEQFF
TRBJ2-1 | TRBD2 | TRBV15 | . | TGTGCCACCAGGACCCTAGCGGGGGGGCTCAATGAGCAGTTCTTC | CATRTLAGGLNEQFF
TRBJ1-2 | TRBD1 | TRBV15 | few | TGTGCCACCAGCTACGACAGGGGAAATTATGGCTACACCTTC | CATSYDRGNYGYTF
TRBJ2-5 | TRBD1 | TRBV29-1 | few | TGCAGCGTCAGCCGGACAGGGCCGGCAGAGACCCAGTACTTC | CSVSRTGPAETQYF
TRBJ2-7 | TRBD1 | TRBV19 | few | TGTGCCAGTAGTATCTTCGGACAGGGGTCCTACGAGCAGTACTTC | CASSIFGQGSYEQYF
TRBJ2-7 | TRBD2 | TRBV6-6 | few | TGTGCCAGCAGGGGGACTAGAGGCTACGAGCAGTACTTC | CASRGTRGYEQYF
TRBJ2-1 | TRBD1 | TRBV15 | few | TGTGCCACCAGCAGCCCCGGGGGTTTGGGGACAGGGAATCATTATGAGCAGTTCTTC | CATSSPGGLGTGNHYEQFF
TRBJ2-5 | TRBD2 | TRBV7-2 | few | TGTGCCAGCAGCTTTCTGAGCGGGAGGGCCCTCCAAGAGACCCAGTACTTC | CASSFLSGRALQETQYF
TRBJ2-5 | . | TRBV9 | . | TGTGCCAGCAGCCCAGATGCGGGGTACCAAGAGACCCAGTACTTC | CASSPDAGYQETQYF
TRBJ2-3 | TRBD1 | TRBV7-2 | . | TGCGCCAGCAGCCACCGATTCACGGGACAGGGGCCAGATACGCAGTATTTT | CASSHRFTGQGPDTQYF
TRBJ2-3 | TRBD2 | TRBV7-9 | few | TGTGCCAGCAGCTTAAAACTAGCGGGGGGTCGGGATACGCAGTATTTT | CASSLKLAGGRDTQYF
TRBJ1-4 | . | TRBV6-6 | . | TGTGCCAGCACCCGGGAATATTCGATCAATGAAAAACTGTTTTTT | CASTREYSINEKLFF
TRBJ2-5 | TRBD2 | TRBV6-6 | few | TGTGCCAGCAGTTCCGGACTAGCGAGGGGAGAGACCCAGTACTTC | CASSSGLARGETQYF
TRBJ1-5 | TRBD1 | TRBV6-6 | . | TGTGCCAGCAGTTACGCGCAGGGGGCAACCAATCAGCCCCAGCATTTT | CASSYAQGATNQPQHF
TRBJ2-1 | TRBD2 | TRBV7-9 | . | TGTGCCAGCAGCCCAGGACTAGTCGAGAGTGATGAGCAGTTCTTC | CASSPGLVESDEQFF
TRBJ1-2 | . | TRBV7-6 | . | TGTGCCAGCAGCTTAGTACAGGGAGATGGCTACACCTTC | CASSLVQGDGYTF
TRBJ2-1 | TRBD2 | TRBV5-4 | . | TGTGCCAGCAGCTTATCACTAGCGGACAATGAGCAGTTCTTC | CASSLSLADNEQFF
TRBJ2-5 | TRBD2 | TRBV30 | . | TGTGCTCCAGCCCTAGCGGGGCACCAAGAGACCCAGTACTTC | CAPALAGHQETQYF
TRBJ1-2 | . | TRBV9 | few | TGTGCCAGCAGCGTGCGAGCCGCGGGGGGCGGGGGCTACACCTTC | CASSVRAAGGGGYTF
TRBJ2-1 | TRBD1 | TRBV11-2 | few | TGTGCCAGCAGCTTTAGACAGGGGGCGCGGAATGAGCAGTTCTTC | CASSFRQGARNEQFF
TRBJ2-5 | TRBD2 | TRBV4-1 | few | TGCGCCAGCAGCCAAGCTAGCGGGGTCAAGACCCAGTACTTC | CASSQASGVKTQYF
TRBJ2-5 | TRBD2 | TRBV4-3 | . | TGCGCCAGCAGCCAGGGCGAGCGGGGGGGCCGCGAGACCCAGTACTTC | CASSQGERGGRETQYF
TRBJ1-5 | TRBD1 | TRBV2 | . | TGTGCCAGCAAGGAGCAGGGGGCATTCAATCAGCCCCAGCATTTT | CASKEQGAFNQPQHF
TRBJ1-5 | . | TRBV30 | few | TGTGCCTACCAGGAATATAGCAATCAGCCCCAGCATTTT | CAYQEYSNQPQHF